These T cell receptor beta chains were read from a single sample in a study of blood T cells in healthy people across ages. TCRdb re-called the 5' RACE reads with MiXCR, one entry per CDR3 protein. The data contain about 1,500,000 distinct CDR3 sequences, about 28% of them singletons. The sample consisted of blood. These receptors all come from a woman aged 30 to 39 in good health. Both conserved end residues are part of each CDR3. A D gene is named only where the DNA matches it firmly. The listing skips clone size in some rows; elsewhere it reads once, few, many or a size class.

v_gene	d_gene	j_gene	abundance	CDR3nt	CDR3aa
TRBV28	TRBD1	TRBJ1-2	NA	TGTGCCAGCAGTTTGGAGCCAACAGGGGGCGTCGACTATGGCTACACCTTC	CASSLEPTGGVDYGYTF
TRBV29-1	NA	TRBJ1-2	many	TGCAGCGTTTTGAACTATGGCTACACCTTC	CSVLNYGYTF
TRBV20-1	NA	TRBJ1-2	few	TGCAGTGCTCTCGACCGAGCGGTCTATGGCTACACCTTC	CSALDRAVYGYTF
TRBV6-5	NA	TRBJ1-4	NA	TGTGCCAGCAGTTCACGGAGGACAACTAATGAAAAACTGTTTTTT	CASSSRRTTNEKLFF
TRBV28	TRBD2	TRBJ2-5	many	TGTGCCAGCAGTTTAATAGGCGCGGGAGACCAGTACTTC	CASSLIGAGDQYF
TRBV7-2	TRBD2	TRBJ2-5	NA	TGTGCCAGCAGTCCGGGGGGGCCGTTAGCTAAGACCCAGTACTTC	CASSPGGPLAKTQYF
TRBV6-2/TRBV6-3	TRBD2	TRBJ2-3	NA	TGTGCCAGCAGTTACGACCCTAGCGGGAGGTGGAGAAAAGATACGCAGTATTTT	CASSYDPSGRWRKDTQYF
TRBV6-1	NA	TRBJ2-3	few	TGTGCCAGCAGTGACCAAACCCCAGATACGCAGTATTTT	CASSDQTPDTQYF
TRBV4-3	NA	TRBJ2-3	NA	TGCGCCAGCAGCCAAGAGGATTTCACAGATACGCAGTATTTT	CASSQEDFTDTQYF
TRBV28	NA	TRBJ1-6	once	TGTGCCAGCAGTTTATTCCGCTCCTATAATTCACCCCTCCACTTT	CASSLFRSYNSPLHF
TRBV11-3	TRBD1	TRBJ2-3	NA	TGTGCCAGCAGACCCGGGACAGGGCATGGCACAGATACGCAGTATTTT	CASRPGTGHGTDTQYF
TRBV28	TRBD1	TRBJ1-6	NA	TGTGCCGGCAGTTTATTGGAGGACAGGGGGTCACCCCTCCACTTT	CAGSLLEDRGSPLHF
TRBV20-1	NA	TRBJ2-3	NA	TGCAGTGCTGGACCTAATTGGCGGGACGGCACAGATACGCAGTATTTT	CSAGPNWRDGTDTQYF
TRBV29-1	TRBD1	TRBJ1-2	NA	TGCAGCGTTGCCGGGAGGACAGGGTGGGGAAAAAATGGCTACACCTTC	CSVAGRTGWGKNGYTF
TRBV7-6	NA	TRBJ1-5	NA	TGTGCCAGCAGCCGAGGGGGGACTCTTCAGGGGCCCCAGCATTTT	CASSRGGTLQGPQHF
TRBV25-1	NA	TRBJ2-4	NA	TGTGCCAGCACGGCAGCCCAGGACGGAGTTGGGCAGTACTTC	CASTAAQDGVGQYF
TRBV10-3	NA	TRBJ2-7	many	TGTGCCATCAGTGAGTCGATGCGAGGCAAATCCTACGAGCAGTACTTC	CAISESMRGKSYEQYF
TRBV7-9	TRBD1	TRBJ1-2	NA	TGTGCCACCTTCCAGGGGGATGGCTACACCTTC	CATFQGDGYTF
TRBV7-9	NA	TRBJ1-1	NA	TGTGCCAGCAGCCGAAGCGGGGCTCAAGCTTTCTTT	CASSRSGAQAFF
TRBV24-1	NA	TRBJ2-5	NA	TGTGCCACCAGTGCGAGAGCAGGGGGGGGAGAGACCCAGTACTTC	CATSARAGGGETQYF
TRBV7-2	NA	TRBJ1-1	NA	TGTGCCAGCAGCCCAACGGCCCAGATTAACACTGAAGCTTTCTTT	CASSPTAQINTEAFF
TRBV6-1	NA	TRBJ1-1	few	TGTGCCAGCAGTCTTGGGGTGGATGACACTGAAGCTTTCTTT	CASSLGVDDTEAFF
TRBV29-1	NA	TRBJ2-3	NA	TGCAGCGTTGAGGGCAGGGCTACCACAGATACGCAGTATTTT	CSVEGRATTDTQYF
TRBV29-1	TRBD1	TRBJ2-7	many	TGCAGTGGACAGGGACCTTCCGAGCAGTACTTC	CSGQGPSEQYF
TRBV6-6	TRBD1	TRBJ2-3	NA	TGTGCCAGCACCTCAAACAGGGGCGCTCAGTATTTT	CASTSNRGAQYF
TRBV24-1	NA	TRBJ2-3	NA	TGTGCCACCAGTGATTCCAGGGGCAGCGCGCAGTATTTT	CATSDSRGSAQYF
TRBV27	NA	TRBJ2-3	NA	TGTGCCGGCAGTTTAAGAGGGCTAGACACAGATACGCAGTATTTT	CAGSLRGLDTDTQYF
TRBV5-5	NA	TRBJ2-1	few	TGTGCCAGCAGCTTCTTCAGTGGGAGAGGAAATGAGCAGTTCTTC	CASSFFSGRGNEQFF
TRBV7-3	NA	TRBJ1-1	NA	TGTGCCAGCAGCTCCAACCTTCGAACTGAAGCTTTCTTT	CASSSNLRTEAFF
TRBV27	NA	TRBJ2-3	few	TGTGCCAGCAGTTTATCACATAACACAGATACGCAGTATTTT	CASSLSHNTDTQYF
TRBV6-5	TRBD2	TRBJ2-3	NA	TGTGCCAGCAGTTCTAGCGGAGGTGGCGCAGACACGCAGTATTTT	CASSSSGGGADTQYF
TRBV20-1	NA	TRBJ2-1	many	TGCAGTGCTAGTGATGGGCGGTCACACAATGAGCAGTTCTTC	CSASDGRSHNEQFF
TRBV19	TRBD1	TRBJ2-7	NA	TGTGCCAGTAGTATCTGGGGGACAGACTACAATGAGCAGTACTTC	CASSIWGTDYNEQYF
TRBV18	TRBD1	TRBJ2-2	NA	TGTGCCAGCTCACCCGTAACAGGGGTCTCATACACCGGGGAGCTGTTTTTT	CASSPVTGVSYTGELFF
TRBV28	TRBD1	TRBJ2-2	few	TGTGCCAGCAGTTTACCCCGGACAGGGCCGAACACCGGGGAGCTGTTTTTT	CASSLPRTGPNTGELFF
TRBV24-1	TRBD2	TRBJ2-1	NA	TGTGCCACCAGTGAGACTAGCGGGTCAAGCTACAATGAGCAGTTCTTC	CATSETSGSSYNEQFF
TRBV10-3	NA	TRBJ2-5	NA	TGTGCCACATGGGGACCCGGTCGGGCCCAGTACTTC	CATWGPGRAQYF
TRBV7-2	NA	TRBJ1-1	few	TGTGCCAGCAGCTTTGAGATCGGAGACACTGAAGCTTTCTTT	CASSFEIGDTEAFF
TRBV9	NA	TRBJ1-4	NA	TGTGCCAGCAGCGTAGAGTCCCTTCGGGGCCGGGCTAATGAAAAACTGTTTTTT	CASSVESLRGRANEKLFF
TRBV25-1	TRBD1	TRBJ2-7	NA	TGTGCCAGCAGTGCCGCCGGGACAGGGGCATTCTACGAGCAGTACTTC	CASSAAGTGAFYEQYF
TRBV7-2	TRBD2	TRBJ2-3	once	TGTGCCAGCAGCTTCACTAGCGGGAGATTCACAGATACGCAGTATTTT	CASSFTSGRFTDTQYF
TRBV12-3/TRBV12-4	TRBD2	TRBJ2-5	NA	TGTGCCAGCAGCTCCGGGACTAGCGGGGCCCCTCCACAAGAGACCCAGTACTTC	CASSSGTSGAPPQETQYF
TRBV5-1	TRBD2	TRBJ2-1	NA	TGCGCCAGCAGCGTTAGCGGGGCCTACAATGAGCAGTTCTTC	CASSVSGAYNEQFF
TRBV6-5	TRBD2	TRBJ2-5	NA	TGTGCCAGCAGTTACTCCGGGACTACCCAGGGGACCCAGTACTTC	CASSYSGTTQGTQYF
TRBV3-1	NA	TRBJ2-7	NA	TGTGCCAGCAGCCAAGGGACAATAGCCTACGAGCAGTACTTC	CASSQGTIAYEQYF
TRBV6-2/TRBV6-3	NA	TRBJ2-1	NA	TGTGCCAGCGGGGCGGGATTCTCCTACAATGAGCAGTTCTTC	CASGAGFSYNEQFF
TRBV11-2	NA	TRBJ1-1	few	TGTGCCAGCAGCTTAGAGCTCTGGGGTGGCACTGAAGCTTTCTTT	CASSLELWGGTEAFF
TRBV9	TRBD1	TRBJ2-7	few	TGTGCCAGCAGTGCCGGAGTGGCAGGGGGCTACGAGCAGTACTTC	CASSAGVAGGYEQYF
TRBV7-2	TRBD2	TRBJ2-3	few	TGTGCCAGCAGCAGCCTCGGGGGGGGTTTGGATACGCGGTATTTT	CASSSLGGGLDTRYF
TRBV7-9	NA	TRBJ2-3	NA	TGTGCCAGCAAAGACCGTTTAAGCACAAATACGCAGTATTTT	CASKDRLSTNTQYF
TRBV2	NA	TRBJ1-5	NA	TGTGCCAGCAGTGAAGAGGCAGGGGCTCTCAATCAGCCCCAGCATTTT	CASSEEAGALNQPQHF
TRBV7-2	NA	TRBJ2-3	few	TGTGCCAGCAGCTTAGTGGGGCTGGGATTCACAGATACGCAGTATTTT	CASSLVGLGFTDTQYF
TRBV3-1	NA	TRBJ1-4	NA	TGTGCCAGCAGCCAAGGTCGGAGGGGAGGGACTAATGAAAAACTGTTTTTT	CASSQGRRGGTNEKLFF
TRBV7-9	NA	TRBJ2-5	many	TGTGCCAGCTTCCGGTCGAGTCAAGAGACCCAGTACTTC	CASFRSSQETQYF